Listed below are T cell receptor beta chains from one sample, sequenced in a study of shared clonotypes between healthy human individuals. Using immunoSEQ multiplex PCR, the repertoire was profiled, and TCRdb retains in-frame clones only, with some absent. Among 2 million to 2.5 million clones listed, 90% to 97% were seen once. What was sequenced was naive CD4+ T cells sorted from blood. The source of these receptors is a young man in good health. The CDR3 runs from the conserved cysteine through the conserved F or W. A D gene is named only where the DNA matches it firmly. Clone size is not always given. Where it is, it says once, few, many or a class for expanded clones.

J | D | size | V | CDR3 | DNA
TRBJ2-3 | . | once | TRBV11-1 | CASSAPGTDTQYF | TGTGCCAGCAGTGCCCCGGGCACAGATACGCAGTATTTT
TRBJ2-3 | . | . | TRBV6-5 | CASSSPTDTQYF | TGTGCCAGCAGTTCTCCCACAGATACGCAGTATTTT
TRBJ2-1 | . | . | TRBV20-1 | CSARANEQFF | TGCAGTGCTAGAGCGAATGAGCAGTTCTTC
TRBJ1-6 | . | . | TRBV5-1 | CASSPGGGENSPLHF | TGCGCCAGCAGCCCGGGTGGAGGGGAAAATTCACCCCTCCACTTT
TRBJ1-3 | . | once | TRBV5-5 | CASSPLRGALGNTIYF | TGTGCCAGCAGCCCCCTCCGGGGGGCCCTCGGAAACACCATATATTTT
TRBJ2-1 | . | . | TRBV5-1 | CASSLRQDSILTNEQFF | TGCGCCAGCAGCTTGCGACAGGACTCCATCCTAACCAATGAGCAGTTCTTC
TRBJ2-1 | . | . | TRBV28 | CASSLGLAENEQFF | TGTGCCAGCAGTTTAGGGCTAGCTGAGAATGAGCAGTTCTTC
TRBJ2-5 | TRBD2 | . | TRBV10-3 | CAISESRLAGQETQYF | TGTGCCATCAGTGAGTCGAGGCTAGCGGGCCAAGAGACCCAGTACTTC
TRBJ1-4 | TRBD1 | . | TRBV2 | CASSTRTGKVETNEKLFF | TGTGCCAGCAGTACCCGGACAGGGAAAGTGGAAACTAATGAAAAACTGTTTTTT
TRBJ2-1 | . | . | TRBV4-1 | CASSPGVARNNEQFF | TGCGCCAGCAGCCCGGGGGTAGCGAGAAACAATGAGCAGTTCTTC
TRBJ2-3 | TRBD2 | . | TRBV7-9 | CASRLGLAGGSTDTQYF | TGTGCCAGCAGGCTGGGACTAGCGGGAGGTAGCACAGATACGCAGTATTTT
TRBJ1-4 | TRBD1 | . | TRBV7-9 | CASTDGTESNEKLFF | TGTGCCAGCACCGATGGGACAGAGAGTAATGAAAAACTGTTTTTT
TRBJ2-1 | TRBD1 | . | TRBV5-1 | CASSFETGSYNEQFF | TGCGCCAGCAGCTTTGAGACAGGGTCATACAATGAGCAGTTCTTC
TRBJ1-2 | TRBD1 | . | TRBV9 | CASSPNRGSGGYTF | TGTGCCAGCAGCCCTAACAGGGGCTCGGGTGGCTACACCTTC
TRBJ2-7 | . | . | TRBV14 | CASSGHYSYEQYF | TGTGCCTCGTCGGGACATTACTCCTACGAGCAGTACTTC
TRBJ2-1 | . | . | TRBV7-2 | CASSRRINEQFF | TGTGCCAGCAGCCGCCGGATCAATGAGCAGTTCTTC
TRBJ2-3 | . | . | TRBV5-4 | CASNQPGTDTQYF | TGTGCCAGCAACCAACCGGGGACAGATACGCAGTATTTT
TRBJ1-6 | TRBD1 | . | TRBV12-5 | CASGLPGQGLFNSPLHF | TGTGCTAGTGGTTTGCCGGGACAGGGACTCTTTAATTCACCCCTCCACTTT
TRBJ2-2 | TRBD1 | . | TRBV2 | CASRLDRGSTGELFF | TGTGCCAGCAGGTTAGACAGGGGGTCAACCGGGGAGCTGTTTTTT
TRBJ1-1 | TRBD1 | . | TRBV15 | CATSRNAGTGIEAFF | TGTGCCACCAGCAGAAACGCTGGGACAGGAATTGAAGCTTTCTTT
TRBJ2-1 | . | . | TRBV18 | CASSPPPDGGNEQFF | TGTGCCAGCTCACCACCGCCGGACGGGGGCAATGAGCAGTTCTTC
TRBJ2-7 | . | . | TRBV9 | CASSLGLNSYEQYF | TGTGCCAGCAGCCTGGGACTGAACTCCTACGAGCAGTACTTC
TRBJ2-2 | . | . | TRBV7-8 | CASSLEPGGELFF | TGTGCCAGCAGCTTAGAGCCGGGAGGGGAGCTGTTTTTT
TRBJ1-4 | TRBD1 | . | TRBV6-1 | CASSGLTGATNEKLFF | TGTGCCAGCAGTGGGTTGACAGGGGCAACTAATGAAAAACTGTTTTTT
TRBJ1-1 | . | once | TRBV7-2 | CASSHTKNTEAFF | TGTGCCAGCAGCCATACGAAGAACACTGAAGCTTTCTTT
TRBJ1-4 | . | . | TRBV7-8 | CASTPGSPATNEKLFF | TGTGCCAGCACCCCCGGGTCCCCTGCAACTAATGAAAAACTGTTTTTT
TRBJ2-3 | . | . | TRBV12-5 | CASGPQRSVPQDTQYF | TGTGCTAGTGGTCCGCAGAGGAGCGTACCCCAAGATACGCAGTATTTT
TRBJ1-3 | . | . | TRBV5-1 | CASSPVAGRDSGNTIYF | TGCGCCAGCAGCCCCGTGGCGGGACGGGACTCTGGAAACACCATATATTTT
TRBJ1-2 | TRBD1 | . | TRBV27 | CASSLYPGGGYGYTF | TGTGCCAGCAGTTTATATCCAGGGGGCGGCTATGGCTACACCTTC
TRBJ1-2 | . | . | TRBV30 | CAWSRPKPPRQPRGYTF | TGTGCCTGGTCCCGCCCGAAACCCCCCCGACAGCCACGGGGCTACACCTTC
TRBJ1-1 | . | . | TRBV7-9 | CASSLAQANTEAFF | TGTGCCAGCAGCTTAGCACAGGCGAACACTGAAGCTTTCTTT
TRBJ1-5 | . | . | TRBV9 | CASSVGVNSNQPQHF | TGTGCCAGCAGCGTAGGAGTGAATAGCAATCAGCCCCAGCATTTT
TRBJ2-4 | . | . | TRBV5-5 | CASSFLDQGSIQYF | TGTGCCAGCAGCTTTCTCGATCAGGGGAGCATTCAGTACTTC
TRBJ1-2 | . | . | TRBV5-4 | CASSLGDINYGYTF | TGTGCCAGCAGCTTGGGGGACATTAACTATGGCTACACCTTC
TRBJ2-3 | TRBD2 | . | TRBV4-1 | CASSQGTSRDTQYF | TGCGCCAGCAGCCAAGGGACTAGTAGGGATACGCAGTATTTT
TRBJ2-7 | TRBD1 | . | TRBV6-1 | CASSRQGAGWEQYF | TGTGCCAGCAGCCGACAGGGGGCGGGTTGGGAGCAGTACTTC
TRBJ2-7 | . | . | TRBV7-9 | CASSLGLRPYEQYF | TGTGCCAGCAGCCTGGGACTCCGACCCTACGAGCAGTACTTC
TRBJ2-1 | . | . | TRBV5-1 | CASSFSVGSYNEQFF | TGCGCCAGCAGCTTTAGCGTTGGTTCCTACAATGAGCAGTTCTTC
TRBJ2-7 | TRBD1 | . | TRBV13 | CASSPGQSTYEQYF | TGTGCCAGCAGCCCGGGACAGAGCACCTACGAGCAGTACTTC
TRBJ1-4 | TRBD1 | . | TRBV18 | CASSPPTAGGEKLFF | TGTGCCAGCTCACCACCTACGGCAGGGGGTGAAAAACTGTTTTTT
TRBJ2-2 | . | . | TRBV30 | CAWSVKGPGSTGELFF | TGTGCCTGGAGTGTAAAGGGGCCAGGGAGCACCGGGGAGCTGTTTTTT
TRBJ1-1 | . | . | TRBV5-1 | CASSFAENTEAFF | TGCGCCAGCAGCTTCGCAGAAAACACTGAAGCTTTCTTT
TRBJ1-3 | TRBD1 | . | TRBV5-4 | CASSSWTGGTGNTIYF | TGTGCCAGCAGCTCTTGGACAGGGGGCACTGGAAACACCATATATTTT
TRBJ1-4 | . | . | TRBV7-9 | CASSLEQDSTNEKLFF | TGTGCCAGCAGCTTAGAACAGGATTCAACTAATGAAAAACTGTTTTTT
TRBJ1-6 | . | . | TRBV6-5 | CASSQGSYNSPLHF | TGTGCCAGCAGTCAGGGTTCCTATAATTCACCCCTCCACTTT
TRBJ2-7 | TRBD2 | . | TRBV2 | CATALAVVYEQYF | TGTGCCACCGCACTAGCGGTGGTCTACGAGCAGTACTTC
TRBJ2-7 | TRBD1 | . | TRBV9 | CASNSYRDRSYEQYF | TGTGCCAGCAACTCTTACCGGGACAGATCCTACGAGCAGTACTTC
TRBJ2-7 | . | . | TRBV7-9 | CASSQREGTPTYEQYF | TGTGCCAGCAGTCAAAGAGAAGGGACCCCGACCTACGAGCAGTACTTC
TRBJ2-7 | TRBD1 | . | TRBV9 | CASSPTGQGSREQYF | TGTGCCAGCAGCCCTACCGGACAGGGTTCTCGCGAGCAGTACTTC
TRBJ2-7 | . | . | TRBV9 | CASSAEAGSEQYF | TGTGCCAGCAGCGCCGAAGCCGGAAGCGAGCAGTACTTC
TRBJ2-5 | . | . | TRBV9 | CASSVGGQKVETQYF | TGTGCCAGCAGCGTAGGTGGACAAAAAGTAGAGACCCAGTACTTC
TRBJ2-7 | TRBD1 | . | TRBV5-1 | CASSLGDRVDEQYF | TGCGCCAGCAGCTTGGGAGACAGGGTCGACGAGCAGTACTTC